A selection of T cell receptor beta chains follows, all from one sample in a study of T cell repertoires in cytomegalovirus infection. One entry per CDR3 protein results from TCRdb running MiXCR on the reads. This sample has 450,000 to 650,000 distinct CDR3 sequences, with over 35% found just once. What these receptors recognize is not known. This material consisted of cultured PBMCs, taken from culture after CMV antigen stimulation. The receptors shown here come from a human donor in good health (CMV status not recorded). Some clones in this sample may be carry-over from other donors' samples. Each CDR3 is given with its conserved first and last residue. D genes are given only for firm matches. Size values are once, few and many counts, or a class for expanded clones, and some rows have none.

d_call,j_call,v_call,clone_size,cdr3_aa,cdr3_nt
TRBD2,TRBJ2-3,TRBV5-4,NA,CASSLWLAGDDTDTQYF,TGTGCCAGCAGCTTGTGGCTAGCGGGGGACGACACAGATACGCAGTATTTT
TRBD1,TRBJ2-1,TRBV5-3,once,CARRNRGVNEQFF,TGTGCCAGAAGGAACAGGGGAGTCAATGAGCAGTTCTTC
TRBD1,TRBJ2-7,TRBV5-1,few,CASSLWGQGTDEQYF,TGCGCCAGCAGCTTGTGGGGACAGGGGACGGACGAGCAGTACTTC
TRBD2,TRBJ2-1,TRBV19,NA,CASSRTSGSWEQFF,TGTGCCAGTAGTAGGACTAGCGGGAGCTGGGAGCAGTTCTTC
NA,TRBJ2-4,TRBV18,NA,CASSPPGEIGNNIQYF,TGTGCCAGCTCACCACCTGGGGAAATCGGTAACAACATTCAGTACTTC
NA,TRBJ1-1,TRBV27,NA,CASSFGRGSEAFF,TGTGCCAGCAGTTTCGGCAGGGGAAGTGAAGCTTTCTTT
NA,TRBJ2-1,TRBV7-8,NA,CASSPPGRDEQFF,TGTGCCAGCAGCCCTCCTGGACGGGATGAGCAGTTCTTC
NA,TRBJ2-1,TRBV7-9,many,CASSRTVYNEQFF,TGTGCCAGCAGCCGGACGGTGTACAATGAGCAGTTCTTC
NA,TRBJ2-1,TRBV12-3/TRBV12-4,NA,CASGPGVGSNEQFF,TGTGCCAGCGGGCCGGGGGTAGGCAGCAATGAGCAGTTCTTC
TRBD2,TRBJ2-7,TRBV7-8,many,CASSTSGLAGTYEQYF,TGTGCCAGCAGCACTAGTGGACTAGCGGGGACCTACGAGCAGTACTTC
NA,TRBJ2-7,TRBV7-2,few,CASSALWTSEQYF,TGTGCCAGCAGCGCCTTGTGGACTTCCGAGCAGTACTTC
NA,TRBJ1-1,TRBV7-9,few,CASNPATLNTEAFF,TGTGCCAGCAACCCCGCAACCTTGAACACTGAAGCTTTCTTT
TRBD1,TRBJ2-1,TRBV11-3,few,CASSLAPQGAAGEQFF,TGTGCCAGCAGCTTAGCCCCCCAGGGGGCTGCGGGTGAGCAGTTCTTC
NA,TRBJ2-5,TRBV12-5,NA,CASGPDGRVETQYF,TGTGCTAGTGGTCCGGACGGTAGGGTGGAGACCCAGTACTTC
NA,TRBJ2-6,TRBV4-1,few,CASSQEGAPLGANVLTF,TGCGCCAGCAGCCAAGAAGGGGCCCCGCTCGGGGCCAACGTCCTGACTTTC
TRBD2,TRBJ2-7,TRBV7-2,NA,CASSYPGGSPYEQYF,TGTGCCAGCAGCTATCCGGGGGGATCCCCCTACGAGCAGTACTTC
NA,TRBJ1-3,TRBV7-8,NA,CASSLESGSGNTIYF,TGTGCCAGCAGCTTAGAGTCAGGCTCTGGAAACACCATATATTTT
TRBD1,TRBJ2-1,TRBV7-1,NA,CASSYRPGTGYPVEQFF,TGTGCCAGCAGCTACCGACCCGGGACAGGGTATCCCGTTGAGCAGTTCTTC
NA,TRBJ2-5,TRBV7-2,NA,CASTSLNQETQYF,TGTGCCAGCACTTCCCTAAACCAAGAGACCCAGTACTTC
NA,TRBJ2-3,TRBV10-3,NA,CAMGEEVAPDTQYF,TGTGCCATGGGGGAGGAAGTGGCCCCAGATACGCAGTATTTT
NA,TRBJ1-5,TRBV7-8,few,CASSLFWGNQPQHF,TGTGCCAGCAGCTTATTTTGGGGTAATCAGCCCCAGCATTTT
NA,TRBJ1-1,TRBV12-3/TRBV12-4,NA,CASSLAGTENTEAFF,TGTGCCAGCAGTTTAGCTGGGACGGAGAACACTGAAGCTTTCTTT
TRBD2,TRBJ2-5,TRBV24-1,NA,CATSDPRGGGAQETQYF,TGTGCCACCAGTGATCCGAGGGGCGGGGGGGCCCAAGAGACCCAGTACTTC
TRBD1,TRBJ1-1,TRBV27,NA,CASSPYRQGNTEAFF,TGTGCCAGCAGCCCCTATAGACAGGGCAACACTGAAGCTTTCTTT
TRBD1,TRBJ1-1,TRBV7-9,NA,CASSRQGQNTEAFF,TGTGCCAGCAGCCGACAGGGCCAGAACACTGAAGCTTTCTTT
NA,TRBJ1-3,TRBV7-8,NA,CASSPWDVGSGNTIYF,TGTGCCAGCAGCCCATGGGACGTTGGCTCTGGAAACACCATATATTTT
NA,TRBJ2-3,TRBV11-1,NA,CASSLWGRRSTDTQYF,TGTGCCAGCAGCTTATGGGGACGGCGAAGCACAGATACGCAGTATTTT
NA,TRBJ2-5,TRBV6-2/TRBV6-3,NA,CASVRRRNQETQYF,TGTGCCAGCGTCAGGAGGAGGAACCAAGAGACCCAGTACTTC
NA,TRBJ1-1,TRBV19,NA,CASTLSGRVARPNTEAFF,TGTGCCAGTACCCTATCGGGGAGGGTGGCCAGACCGAACACTGAAGCTTTCTTT
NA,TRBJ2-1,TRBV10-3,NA,CAISGAGTSYNEQFF,TGTGCCATCAGTGGGGCGGGAACCTCCTACAATGAGCAGTTCTTC
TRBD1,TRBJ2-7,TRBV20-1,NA,CSASPTPGQDAF,TGCAGTGCTAGCCCAACTCCGGGACAGGATGCCTTC
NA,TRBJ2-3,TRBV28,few,CAVQRGSGTQYF,TGTGCCGTACAAAGGGGTTCCGGTACGCAGTATTTT
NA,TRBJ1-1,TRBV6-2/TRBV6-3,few,CASSYSHRATGPNTEAFF,TGTGCCAGCAGTTACTCGCACAGGGCGACTGGACCGAACACTGAAGCTTTCTTT
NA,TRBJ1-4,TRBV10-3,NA,CAISGTGASGNEKLFF,TGTGCCATCAGTGGAACAGGAGCCTCGGGTAATGAAAAACTGTTTTTT
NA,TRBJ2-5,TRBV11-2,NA,CASSFLVRETQYF,TGTGCCAGCAGCTTTCTTGTCCGAGAGACCCAGTACTTC
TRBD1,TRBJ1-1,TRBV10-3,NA,CAISPGTGDTEAFF,TGTGCCATCAGTCCCGGGACAGGAGACACTGAAGCTTTCTTT
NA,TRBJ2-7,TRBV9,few,CASSGHRLVHRPPQYF,TGTGCCAGCAGCGGACACAGACTAGTCCACAGACCCCCTCAGTACTTC
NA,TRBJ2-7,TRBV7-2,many,CASSSPNSYEQYF,TGTGCCAGCAGCTCCCCAAACTCCTACGAGCAGTACTTC
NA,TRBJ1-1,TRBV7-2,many,CASRFPGGVTEAFF,TGTGCCAGCAGGTTCCCGGGGGGGGTCACTGAAGCTTTCTTT
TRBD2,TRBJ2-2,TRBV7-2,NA,CASSLDMLAGETGELFF,TGTGCCAGCAGCTTAGATATGCTAGCGGGAGAAACCGGGGAGCTGTTTTTT